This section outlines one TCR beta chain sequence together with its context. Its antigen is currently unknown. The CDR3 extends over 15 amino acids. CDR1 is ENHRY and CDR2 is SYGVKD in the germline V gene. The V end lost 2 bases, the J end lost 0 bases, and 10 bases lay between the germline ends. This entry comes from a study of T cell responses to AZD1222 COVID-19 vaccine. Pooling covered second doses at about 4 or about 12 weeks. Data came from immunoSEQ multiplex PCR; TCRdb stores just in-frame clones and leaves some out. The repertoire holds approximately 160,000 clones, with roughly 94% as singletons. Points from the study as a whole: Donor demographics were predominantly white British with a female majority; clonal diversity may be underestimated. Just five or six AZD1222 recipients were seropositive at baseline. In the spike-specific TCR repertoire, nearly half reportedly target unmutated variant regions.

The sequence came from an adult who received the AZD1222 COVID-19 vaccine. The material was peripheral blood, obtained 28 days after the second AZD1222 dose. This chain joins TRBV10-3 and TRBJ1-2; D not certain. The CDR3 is CAISEVAPSNYGYTF. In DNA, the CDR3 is TGTGCCATCAGTGAGGTAGCTCCTTCTAACTATGGCTACACCTTC.